What follows are 11 T cell receptor beta chains derived from one specimen sequenced in a study of CD8 T cells in Susac syndrome (dated by TCRdb to between 2018 and 2020). Library method: the immunoSEQ multiplex PCR assay. RNA was extracted with the RNeasy kit and about 0.45 to 1 ug was reverse transcribed using random hexamers. Through fastp at Q25 and MiXCR, TCRdb rebuilt clones from the public reads, retaining in-frame beta chains. Identical CDR3 proteins give one entry, which carries the most common genes and DNA. The sample includes 250,000 to 300,000 distinct CDR3 sequences, with about 89% observed a single time. The ten largest clonotypes hold approximately 0.18% of the sample. The sequenced sample was CD8+ T cells from PBMCs. The origin of the receptors is a human donor with multiple sclerosis.

This clonotype has at least ten counts. V is TRBV9 and J is TRBJ2-1, with 10 bases aligning to TRBD2. Trimming took 4 bases from V and 5 from J; bases not matched to a gene: 6. The germline V gene encodes CDR1 SGDLS and CDR2 YYNGEE. This CDR3 is 15 amino acids long. The DNA for the CDR3 is TGTGCCAGCAGCTTCGGACTAGCGGAGGACAATGAGCAGTTCTTC. Translation gives CASSFGLAEDNEQFF.

V gene TRBV20-1 combines with J gene TRBJ2-1; 8 bases map to TRBD2. CDR1 and CDR2 (germline): DFQATT, SNEGSKA (reference sequence). CDR3 length equals 14 residues. Unmatched junction bases numbered 7, after V lost 1 base and J lost 8 bases. The CDR3: CSARVPGLDYEQFF. CDR3 sequence (DNA): TGCAGTGCTAGAGTCCCGGGACTAGATTATGAGCAGTTCTTC.

The chain links TRBV27 to TRBJ1-2, with D uncertain. The germline V and J ends were trimmed by 7 bases and 4 bases, with 13 bases remaining between them. The CDR3 is 13 amino acids. Looked up from germline, CDR1 is MNHEY and CDR2 is SMNVEV (reference sequence). The CDR3 sequence is CASTPARGYGYTF. CDR3 bases: TGTGCCAGCACCCCCGCTCGGGGCTATGGCTACACCTTC.

The chain joins TRBV19 to TRBJ1-1; the D gene is possibly TRBD1 (6 bases). V lost 6 bases, J lost 3 bases, and 17 bases lay in between. The germline gives CDR1 LNHDA, CDR2 SQIVND (reference sequence). This CDR3 has 15 amino acids. CDR3 DNA: TGTGCCAGTAGAACGGTAGGGGGTGGGGACACTGAAGCTTTCTTT. It encodes CASRTVGGGDTEAFF.

V gene TRBV29-1 combines with J gene TRBJ2-6, with D perhaps given as TRBD1 or TRBD2 (5 bases each). In germline, CDR1 is SQVTM, CDR2 ANQGSEA. Trimming left V 0 bases short and J 0 bases short, with 9 bases between. The CDR3 runs 16 residues. CDR3 coding DNA: TGCAGCGTTGAAGATCTGGGGGACTCTGGGGCCAACGTCCTGACTTTC. Translated: CSVEDLGDSGANVLTF.

The chain is built from TRBV11-2 and TRBJ2-1; possibly TRBD1 for D (6 bases). The CDR3 loop spans 14 amino acids. The V and J ends lost 5 bases and 7 bases respectively, with 15 bases between them. Germline CDR1 SGHAT, CDR2 FQNNGV. The CDR3 DNA reads TGTGCCAGCAGCCATTGGACAGAGAAAAATGAGCAGTTCTTC. This gives the protein CASSHWTEKNEQFF.

This chain joins TRBV3-1 and TRBJ2-1; D not resolved. V lost 0 bases and J lost 9, with 12 bases in between. The germline gives CDR1 LGHDT, CDR2 YNNKEL (reference sequence). This CDR3 is built from 14 residues. CDR3 DNA sequence: TGTGCCAGCAGCCAAGATCACTCCACCAGTGAGCAGTTCTTC. Translating gives CASSQDHSTSEQFF.

This CDR3 reads CASTFAGTGDGYTF. DNA of the CDR3: TGTGCCAGCACCTTTGCCGGGACAGGGGATGGCTACACCTTC. This sequence joins TRBV12-3 or TRBV12-4 and TRBJ1-2; 10 positions match TRBD1. The CDR3 totals 14 residues. J lost 6 bases, V lost 7 bases, and 8 bases had no gene match.

This chain links TRBV4-3 with TRBJ2-7; 9 positions match TRBD1. The CDR3 consists of 15 residues. Germline V gene lookup returns CDR1 LGHNA and CDR2 YSLEER. Germline trimming cut 2 bases from V and 3 bases from J; bases unmatched to any gene: 5. CDR3 sequence (DNA): TGCGCCAGCAGCCAAAGGACAGGGGAATACTACGAGCAGTACTTC. It codes for CASSQRTGEYYEQYF.

J is TRBJ2-7 and V is TRBV6-1; D is unresolved. Trimming cost V 1 base and J 4 bases, with 20 bases left between them. The CDR3 spans 17 residues. The germline gives CDR1 MNHNS, CDR2 SASEGT. The CDR3 reads CASSEVSTVEGTYEQYF. The CDR3 DNA reads TGTGCCAGCAGTGAAGTTAGTACGGTAGAAGGAACATACGAGCAGTACTTC.

The chain employs TRBV5-6 and TRBJ1-2, with D possibly being TRBD1 (5 bases). Germline CDR1 and CDR2: SGHDT and YYEEEE. The germline V and J ends were trimmed by 4 bases and 4 bases, with 14 bases remaining between them. This CDR3 contains 14 residues. DNA for the CDR3: TGTGCCAGCAGCCGAGTCGGGGCCTTCTATGGCTACACCTTC. This translates into CASSRVGAFYGYTF.